The subject of this entry is one T cell receptor beta chain. Its antigen is unknown. V lost 7 bases to trimming and J lost 3 bases; unmatched junction nucleotides: 3. In germline, CDR1 is SGHRS, CDR2 YFSETQ. The length of the CDR3 is 14 residues. This sample was taken from a study of cytomegalovirus exposure and HLA in healthy donors. Study results and limitations: Altogether, about 160 TCR beta chains were recorded as cytomegalovirus-associated. It was shown in a later analysis that HLA-associated TCR beta chains were more clonally expanded than other, equally common chains. According to an earlier analysis, most TCR beta V segments yielded productive rearrangements about 90% or about 30% of the time.

The PCR was carried out with 60 Vbeta primers and 13 Jbeta primers. How the authors handled the data: Among the unique TCR beta chains that a later analysis counted, about 81 million in all, roughly 9.9 million were shared. TCRdb's copy holds only in-frame clones and misses some; the assay was immunoSEQ multiplex PCR. V, J and clone size are taken as reported in that table, and D and trimming were inferred from the DNA itself. The sample gives 75,000 to 100,000 clones, under 85% of which show up once; roughly an eighth is in the top ten. This rearrangement joins TRBV5-1 to TRBJ2-2, with 10 bases aligning to TRBD1. The specimen was PBMCs. The sequence was collected from a woman aged 70 to 79 in good health and CMV-seropositive. The CDR3 DNA reads TGCGCCAGCGGGACAGGGGAAGACACCGGGGAGCTGTTTTTT. Encoded protein: CASGTGEDTGELFF.